A few counts support the clone carrying this T cell receptor (beta chain). Its target is unknown. Trimming took 4 bases from V and 5 from J, leaving 17 bases between them. Germline CDR1 is MNHEY and CDR2 is SMNVEV (reference sequence). The CDR3 has 15 amino acids. Data came from immunoSEQ multiplex PCR; TCRdb stores just in-frame clones and leaves some out. This sample carries 73,000 or so clones, more than 85% of them seen once, and the ten largest clones take roughly a tenth. These data belong to a study of OX40 agonist ivuxolimab in advanced cancers. The study's findings and limits: Clonal expansion in partial responders at 0.1-3.0 mg/kg ranked among the lowest.

The TCR comes from an adult with an advanced solid tumor such as melanoma, head and neck, liver or kidney cancer. The sequencing used CD4+ or CD8+ T cells sorted from blood, collected in a trial of the OX40 agonist ivuxolimab. This chain links TRBV27 with TRBJ2-5, with D possibly being TRBD2 (6 bases). CDR3 region: CASSWGGLAVETQYF. CDR3 DNA sequence: TGTGCCAGCAGTTGGGGCGGATTAGCGGTTGAGACCCAGTACTTC.